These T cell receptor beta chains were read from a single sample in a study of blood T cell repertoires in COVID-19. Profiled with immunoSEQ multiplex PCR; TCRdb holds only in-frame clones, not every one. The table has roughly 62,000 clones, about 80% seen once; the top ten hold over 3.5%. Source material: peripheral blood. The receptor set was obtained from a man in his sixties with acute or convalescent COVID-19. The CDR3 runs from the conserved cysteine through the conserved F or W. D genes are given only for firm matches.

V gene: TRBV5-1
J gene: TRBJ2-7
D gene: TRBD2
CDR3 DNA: TGCGCCAGCAGCCCCGGGGGGGGGAGAGAGTACGAGCAGTACTTC
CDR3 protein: CASSPGGGREYEQYF

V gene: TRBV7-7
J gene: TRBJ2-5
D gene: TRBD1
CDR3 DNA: TGTGCCAGCAGCCCCTCCGGGACAGGGAGGGGAGAGACCCAGTACTTC
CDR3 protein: CASSPSGTGRGETQYF

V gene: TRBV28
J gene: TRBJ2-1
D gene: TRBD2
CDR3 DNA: TGTGCCAGCAGTTTAACCAGCGGGGGGGCCTACAATGAGCAGTTCTTC
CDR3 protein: CASSLTSGGAYNEQFF

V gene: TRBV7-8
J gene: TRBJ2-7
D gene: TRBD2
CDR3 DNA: TGTGCCAGCAGCTTAGGACTAGCCTATTACGAGCAGTACTTC
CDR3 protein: CASSLGLAYYEQYF

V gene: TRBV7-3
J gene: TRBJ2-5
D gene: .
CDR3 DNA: TGTGCCAGCAGCTTAAGGGCAGGGCACCAAGAGACCCAGTACTTC
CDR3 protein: CASSLRAGHQETQYF

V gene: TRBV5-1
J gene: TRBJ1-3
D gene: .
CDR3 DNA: TGCGCCAGCAGCTCAACGGGGACTGGAAACACCATATATTTT
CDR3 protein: CASSSTGTGNTIYF

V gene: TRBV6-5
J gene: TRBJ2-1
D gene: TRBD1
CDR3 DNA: TGTGCCAGCAGTACAGGGGTCGGGGAGCAGTTCTTC
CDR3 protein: CASSTGVGEQFF

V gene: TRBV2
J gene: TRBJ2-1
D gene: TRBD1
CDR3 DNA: TGTGCCAGCAAGGGGGGGACAGGGGGCTTAAATGAGCAGTTCTTC
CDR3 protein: CASKGGTGGLNEQFF

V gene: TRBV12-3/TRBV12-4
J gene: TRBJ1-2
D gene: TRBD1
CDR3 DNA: TGTGCCAGCAGTTTAGAGACAGGGGTTGGCTACACCTTC
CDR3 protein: CASSLETGVGYTF

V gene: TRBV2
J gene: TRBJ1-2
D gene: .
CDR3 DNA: TGTGCCAGCAGTGAAGCGCGAGTGGTTCGGTTTGGAGACGGGAACTATGGCTACACCTTC
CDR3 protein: CASSEARVVRFGDGNYGYTF

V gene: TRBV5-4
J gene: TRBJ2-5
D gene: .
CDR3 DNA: TGTGCCAGCAGCCCCAAGGGACTCCAGGGGACCCAGTACTTC
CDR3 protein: CASSPKGLQGTQYF

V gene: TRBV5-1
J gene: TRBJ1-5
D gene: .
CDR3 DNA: TGCGCCAGCAGCTTGGAAGGGGATGATAGCAATCAGCCCCAGCATTTT
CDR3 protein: CASSLEGDDSNQPQHF

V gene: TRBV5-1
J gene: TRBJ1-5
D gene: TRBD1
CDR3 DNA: TGCGCCAGCAGCTGGACAGGGGAAGATCAGCCCCAGCATTTT
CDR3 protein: CASSWTGEDQPQHF

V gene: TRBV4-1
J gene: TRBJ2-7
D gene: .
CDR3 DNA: TGCGCCAGCAGCCAAGACAAGGACAGACCCTACGAGCAGTACTTC
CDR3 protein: CASSQDKDRPYEQYF

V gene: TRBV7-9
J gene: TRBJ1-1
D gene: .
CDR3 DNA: TGTGCCAGCAGCTTCCAGGGGAACACTGAAGCTTTCTTT
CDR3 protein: CASSFQGNTEAFF

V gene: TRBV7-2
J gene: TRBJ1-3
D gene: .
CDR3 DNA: TGTGCCAGCAGTTTTACAGGGCCTGGAAACACCATATATTTT
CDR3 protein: CASSFTGPGNTIYF

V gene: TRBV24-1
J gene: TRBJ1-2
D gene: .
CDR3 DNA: TGTGCCACCAGTGACTATCCACGGGGGGGCTACACCTTC
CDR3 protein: CATSDYPRGGYTF

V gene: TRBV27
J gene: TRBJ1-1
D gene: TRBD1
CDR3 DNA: TGTGCCAGCAGTTTATATTCAGGACAGGGGATGAACACTGAAGCTTTCTTT
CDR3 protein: CASSLYSGQGMNTEAFF

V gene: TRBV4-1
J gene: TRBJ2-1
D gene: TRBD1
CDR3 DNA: TGCGCCAGCAGCCAGATTGTCCGGAACAGGGGCCATGAGCAGTTCTTC
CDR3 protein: CASSQIVRNRGHEQFF

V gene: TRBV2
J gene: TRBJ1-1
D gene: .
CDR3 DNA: TGTGCCAGCAGAGACGACAGCCGTGGCACTGAAGCTTTCTTT
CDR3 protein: CASRDDSRGTEAFF